The subject of this entry is one T cell receptor (beta chain). CDR1 and CDR2 from the germline V gene are MGHDK and SYGVNS. After removal of 6 bases from V and 4 bases from J, the junction contained 8 bases not matched to a gene. CDR3 length equals 14 residues. This sample was taken from a study of blood T cell repertoires in COVID-19. The data were produced by immunoSEQ multiplex PCR, yet TCRdb's version contains in-frame clones alone and is incomplete. The sample records nearly 110,000 clones, 88% being singletons. The chain employs TRBV25-1 and TRBJ2-5; 7 bases align to TRBD1. Sequenced input: peripheral blood. This clonotype originated in a man in his forties or fifties with active or convalescent COVID-19. The CDR3 spells CASSSDRVLETQYF. CDR3 sequence (DNA): TGTGCCAGCAGCAGCGACAGGGTACTAGAGACCCAGTACTTC. Looking up the rest from reference TRBV25-1 and TRBJ2-5 gives the full variable domain: EADIYQTPRYLVIGTGKKITLECSQTMGHDKMYWYQQDPGMELHLIHYSYGVNSTEKGDLSSESTVSRIRTEHFPLTLESARPSHTSQYLCASSSDRVLETQYFGPGTRLLVL.